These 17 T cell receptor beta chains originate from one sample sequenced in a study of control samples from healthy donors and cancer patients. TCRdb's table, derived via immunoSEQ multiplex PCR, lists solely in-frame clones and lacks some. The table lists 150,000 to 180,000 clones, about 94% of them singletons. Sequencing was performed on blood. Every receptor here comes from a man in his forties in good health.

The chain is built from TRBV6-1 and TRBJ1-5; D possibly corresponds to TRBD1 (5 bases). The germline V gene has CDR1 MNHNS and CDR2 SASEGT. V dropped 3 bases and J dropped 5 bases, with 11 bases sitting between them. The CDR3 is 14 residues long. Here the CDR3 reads CASSESGGDQPQHF. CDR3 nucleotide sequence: TGTGCCAGCAGTGAGAGTGGGGGTGATCAGCCCCAGCATTTT.

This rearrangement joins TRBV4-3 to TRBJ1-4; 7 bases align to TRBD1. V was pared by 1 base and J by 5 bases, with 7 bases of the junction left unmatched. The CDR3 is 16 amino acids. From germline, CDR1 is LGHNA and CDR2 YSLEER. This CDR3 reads CASSQGTGTENEKLFF. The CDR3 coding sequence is TGCGCCAGCAGCCAAGGTACCGGGACAGAAAATGAAAAACTGTTTTTT.

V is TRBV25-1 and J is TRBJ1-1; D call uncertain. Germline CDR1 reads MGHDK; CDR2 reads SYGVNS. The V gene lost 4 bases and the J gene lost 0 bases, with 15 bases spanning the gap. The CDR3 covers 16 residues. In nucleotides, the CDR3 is TGTGCCAGCAGTGCCCGTTTGGGGTTCATGAACACTGAAGCTTTCTTT. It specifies CASSARLGFMNTEAFF. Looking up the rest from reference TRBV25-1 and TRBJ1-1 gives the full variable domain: EADIYQTPRYLVIGTGKKITLECSQTMGHDKMYWYQQDPGMELHLIHYSYGVNSTEKGDLSSESTVSRIRTEHFPLTLESARPSHTSQYLCASSARLGFMNTEAFFGQGTRLTVV.

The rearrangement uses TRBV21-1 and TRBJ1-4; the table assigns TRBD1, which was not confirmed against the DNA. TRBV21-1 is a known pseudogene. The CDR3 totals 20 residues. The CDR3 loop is CASSKKARTGVLKANEKLFF. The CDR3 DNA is TGTGCCAGCAGCAAAAAGGCTCGGACAGGGGTTTTGAAGGCTAATGAAAAACTGTTTTTT.

The CDR3 here is CASSEVSTDTQYF. CDR3 nucleotide sequence: TGTGCCAGCAGTGAAGTTAGCACAGATACGCAGTATTTT. The chain uses TRBV6-4 and TRBJ2-3; D remains unclear. V was cut by 3 bases and J by 0 bases, with 4 bases left in between. Germline V lookup: CDR1 MRHNA, CDR2 SNTAGT. The CDR3 has 13 amino acids.

For the CDR3, the DNA is TGTGCCAGCAGCTTAGCTTCTGCCGGTAGCACAGATACGCAGTATTTT. The encoded protein is CASSLASAGSTDTQYF. V gene TRBV7-2 combines with J gene TRBJ2-3, with unresolved D. This CDR3 region has 16 residues. CDR1 and CDR2 (germline): SGHTA, FQGNSA. V was shortened by 0 bases and J by 0 bases, with 10 bases between the two germline ends.

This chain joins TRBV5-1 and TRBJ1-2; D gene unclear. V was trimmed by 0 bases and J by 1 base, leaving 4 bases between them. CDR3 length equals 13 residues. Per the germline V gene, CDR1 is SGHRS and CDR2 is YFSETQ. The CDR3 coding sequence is TGCGCCAGCAGCTTGGTCGGTAACTATGGCTACACCTTC. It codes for CASSLVGNYGYTF.

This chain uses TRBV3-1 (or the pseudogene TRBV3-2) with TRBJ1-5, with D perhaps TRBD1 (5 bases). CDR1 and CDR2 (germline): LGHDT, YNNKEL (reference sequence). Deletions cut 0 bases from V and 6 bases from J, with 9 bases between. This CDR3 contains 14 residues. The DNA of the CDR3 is TGTGCCAGCAGCCAAGATTTTGGGGGTCAGCCCCAGCATTTT. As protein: CASSQDFGGQPQHF.

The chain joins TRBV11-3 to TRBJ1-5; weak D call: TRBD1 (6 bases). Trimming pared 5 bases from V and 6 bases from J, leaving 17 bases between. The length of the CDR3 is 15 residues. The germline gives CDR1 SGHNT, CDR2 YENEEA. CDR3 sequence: CASSPLVRQVQPQHF. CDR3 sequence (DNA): TGTGCCAGCAGCCCCCTGGTCCGACAGGTTCAGCCCCAGCATTTT.

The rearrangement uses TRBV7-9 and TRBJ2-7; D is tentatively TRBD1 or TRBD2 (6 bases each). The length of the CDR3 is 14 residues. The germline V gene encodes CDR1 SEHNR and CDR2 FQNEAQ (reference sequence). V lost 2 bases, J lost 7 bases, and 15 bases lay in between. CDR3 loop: CASSLRGGLEEQYF. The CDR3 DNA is TGTGCCAGCAGCTTACGAGGGGGACTTGAGGAGCAGTACTTC.

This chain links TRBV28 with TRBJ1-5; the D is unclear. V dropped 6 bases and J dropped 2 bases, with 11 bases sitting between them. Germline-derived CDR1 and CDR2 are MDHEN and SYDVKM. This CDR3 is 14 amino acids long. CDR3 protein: CASSSGGGNQPQHF. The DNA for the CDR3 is TGTGCCAGCAGCTCGGGCGGCGGCAATCAGCCCCAGCATTTT. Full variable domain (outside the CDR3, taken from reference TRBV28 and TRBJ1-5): DVKVTQSSRYLVKRTGEKVFLECVQDMDHENMFWYRQDPGLGLRLIYFSYDVKMKEKGDIPEGYSVSREKKERFSLILESASTNQTSMYLCASSSGGGNQPQHFGDGTRLSIL.

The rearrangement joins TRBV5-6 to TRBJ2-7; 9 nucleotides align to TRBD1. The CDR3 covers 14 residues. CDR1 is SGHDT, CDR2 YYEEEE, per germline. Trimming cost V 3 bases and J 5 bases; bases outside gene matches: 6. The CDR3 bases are TGTGCCAGCAGCTCCCGTGACAGGGGGGACGAGCAGTACTTC. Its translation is CASSSRDRGDEQYF.

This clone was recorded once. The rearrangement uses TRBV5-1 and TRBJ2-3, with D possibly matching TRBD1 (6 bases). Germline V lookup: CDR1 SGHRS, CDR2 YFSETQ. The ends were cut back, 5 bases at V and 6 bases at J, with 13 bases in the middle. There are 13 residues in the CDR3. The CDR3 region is CASRQGDRDTQYF. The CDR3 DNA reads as TGCGCCAGCAGACAGGGCGACCGGGATACGCAGTATTTT.

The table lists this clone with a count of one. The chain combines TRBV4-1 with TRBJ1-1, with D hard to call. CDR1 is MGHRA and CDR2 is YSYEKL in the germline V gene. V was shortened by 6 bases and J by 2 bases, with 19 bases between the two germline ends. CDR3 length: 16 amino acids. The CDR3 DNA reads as TGCGCCAGCAGACTATCCCAGGCGAGCAGCAACACTGAAGCTTTCTTT. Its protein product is CASRLSQASSNTEAFF.

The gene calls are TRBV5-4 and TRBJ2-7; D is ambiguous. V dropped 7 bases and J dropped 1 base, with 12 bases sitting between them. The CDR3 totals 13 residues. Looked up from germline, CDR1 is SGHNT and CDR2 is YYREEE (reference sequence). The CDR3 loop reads CASRLQESYEQYF. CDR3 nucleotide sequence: TGTGCCAGCCGACTTCAGGAGTCCTACGAGCAGTACTTC. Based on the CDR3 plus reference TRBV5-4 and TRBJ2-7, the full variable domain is ETGVTQSPTHLIKTRGQQVTLRCSSQSGHNTVSWYQQALGQGPQFIFQYYREEENGRGNFPPRFSGLQFPNYSSELNVNALELDDSALYLCASRLQESYEQYFGPGTRLTVT.

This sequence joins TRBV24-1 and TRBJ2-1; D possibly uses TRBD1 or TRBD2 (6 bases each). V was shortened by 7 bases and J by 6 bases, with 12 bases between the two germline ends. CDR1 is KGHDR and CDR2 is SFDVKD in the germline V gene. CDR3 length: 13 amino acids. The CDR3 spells CATSGGPLNEQFF. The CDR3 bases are TGTGCCACCAGCGGGGGCCCACTCAATGAGCAGTTCTTC.

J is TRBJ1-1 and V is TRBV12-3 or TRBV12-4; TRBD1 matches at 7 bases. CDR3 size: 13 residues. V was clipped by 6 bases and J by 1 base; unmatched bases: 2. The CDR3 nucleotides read TGTGCCAGCAGACCAGGGGGGAACACTGAAGCTTTCTTT. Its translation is CASRPGGNTEAFF.